Listed below are T cell receptor beta chains from one sample, sequenced in a study of regulatory T cells in long-lasting Graves disease. TCRdb reanalysed the multiplex PCR reads using MiXCR and keeps one entry per CDR3 protein. There are hundreds of thousands of distinct CDR3 sequences in the sample; 15% to 20% occur only once, and about 38% lies in the top ten. The material was peripheral blood mononuclear cells (PBMCs), obtained at new diagnosis, from a patient treated with antithyroid drugs. These receptors were obtained from a female donor with Graves disease. Each CDR3 is given with its conserved first and last residue. The order of the fields is CDR3 protein, J gene, CDR3 length, V gene.

CDR3aa: CAIRNRAMSTEAFF
j_gene: TRBJ1-1
len: 14
v_gene: TRBV10-3

CDR3aa: CAISDRAVVYEQYF
j_gene: TRBJ2-7
len: 14
v_gene: TRBV10-3

CDR3aa: CASTMGAGTGELFF
j_gene: TRBJ2-2
len: 14
v_gene: TRBV2

CDR3aa: CASSQERASGAYGYTF
j_gene: TRBJ1-2
len: 16
v_gene: TRBV3-1

CDR3aa: CASTLGSGNNEQFF
j_gene: TRBJ2-1
len: 14
v_gene: TRBV9

CDR3aa: CASSLASGNTIYF
j_gene: TRBJ1-3
len: 13
v_gene: TRBV27

CDR3aa: CASSTGVRDNSPLHF
j_gene: TRBJ1-6
len: 15
v_gene: TRBV28

CDR3aa: CASSREGPTDTQYF
j_gene: TRBJ2-3
len: 14
v_gene: TRBV27

CDR3aa: CAWSVQTGQFF
j_gene: TRBJ2-1
len: 11
v_gene: TRBV30

CDR3aa: CASRDQGQGTNEQFF
j_gene: TRBJ2-1
len: 15
v_gene: TRBV7-9

CDR3aa: CAISESGQTFITEAFF
j_gene: TRBJ1-1
len: 16
v_gene: TRBV10-3

CDR3aa: CASRVRGSEAFF
j_gene: TRBJ1-1
len: 12
v_gene: TRBV28

CDR3aa: CATSTPGQDYGYTF
j_gene: TRBJ1-2
len: 14
v_gene: TRBV15

CDR3aa: CASREHTSYNEQFF
j_gene: TRBJ2-1
len: 14
v_gene: TRBV19

CDR3aa: CASSLVMDREDYGYTF
j_gene: TRBJ1-2
len: 16
v_gene: TRBV11-2

CDR3aa: CASSSGTSTMYEQYF
j_gene: TRBJ2-7
len: 15
v_gene: TRBV27